This TCR beta chain is from a study of blood T cell repertoires in COVID-19. For the study at large: Collection of acute and convalescent COVID-19 samples took place in the United States, Italy and Spain. The analysed material was cDNA or gDNA that came from T cells, B-cell-depleted T cells, or PBMCs.

CDR1 and CDR2 (germline): LNHDA, SQIVND (reference sequence). The CDR3 covers 15 residues. V was trimmed by 7 bases and J by 5 bases, leaving 18 bases between them. In the source study's methods: Amplification with reference gene primers provided the estimates of nucleated cell counts. TCRdb's copy holds only in-frame clones and misses some; the assay was immunoSEQ multiplex PCR. V, J and clone size are taken as reported in that table, and D and trimming were inferred from the DNA itself. The profile covers over 250,000 clones, with 65% to 90% appearing a single time and 5.1% taken by the ten largest.

This sequence joins TRBV19 and TRBJ2-1; D may be TRBD1 (5 bases). The source material was peripheral blood. This TCR came from a man over 45 with active or convalescent COVID-19. CDR3 bases: TGTGCCAGTACCCGCGTGGGCAGGGCTCACAATGAGCAGTTCTTC. This codes for CASTRVGRAHNEQFF.